Below, one T cell receptor (beta chain) is given with its context. Diagnoses were established from clinical symptoms, serum thyroxine, TRAb, thyroid ultrasound and orbital computed tomography. The authors isolated PBMCs from 9.5 to 10 ml of fresh peripheral blood. The V gene end was trimmed by 4 bases and the J gene end by 3 bases; junction bases not matched to a gene: 22. The CDR3 totals 20 residues. The V gene's germline CDR1 is MNHNY and CDR2 SVGAGI (reference sequence). The source of the sample is a study of Graves' ophthalmopathy and Graves' hyperthyroidism. The study amplified TCR beta CDR3 regions using RNA transcripts. Following a first-round RT-PCR that used HTBI primers, a second-round multiplex PCR was carried out. One entry per CDR3 protein, called by TCRdb with MiXCR from the multiplex PCR reads. The data contain about 240,000 distinct CDR3 sequences, around 42% of them singletons.

The sequence was collected from an adult man with Graves' ophthalmopathy. Sequenced input: peripheral blood. The chain has TRBV6-6 and TRBJ2-3, with 7 bases that match TRBD2. The CDR3 loop reads CASSSESHRVVGGGTDTQYF. The CDR3 coding sequence is TGTGCCAGCAGTTCTGAATCGCACAGAGTCGTTGGGGGGGGGACAGATACGCAGTATTTT.